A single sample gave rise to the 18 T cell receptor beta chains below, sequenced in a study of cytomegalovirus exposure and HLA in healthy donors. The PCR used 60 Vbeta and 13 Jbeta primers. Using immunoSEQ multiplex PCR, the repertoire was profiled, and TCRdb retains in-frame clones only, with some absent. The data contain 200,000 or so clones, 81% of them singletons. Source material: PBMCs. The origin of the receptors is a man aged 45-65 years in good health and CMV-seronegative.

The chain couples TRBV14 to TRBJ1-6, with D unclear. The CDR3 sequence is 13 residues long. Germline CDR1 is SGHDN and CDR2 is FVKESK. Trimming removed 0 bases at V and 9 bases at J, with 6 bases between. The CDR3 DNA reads TGTGCCAGCAGCCAAGACGGTGGTTCACCCCTCCACTTT. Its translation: CASSQDGGSPLHF.

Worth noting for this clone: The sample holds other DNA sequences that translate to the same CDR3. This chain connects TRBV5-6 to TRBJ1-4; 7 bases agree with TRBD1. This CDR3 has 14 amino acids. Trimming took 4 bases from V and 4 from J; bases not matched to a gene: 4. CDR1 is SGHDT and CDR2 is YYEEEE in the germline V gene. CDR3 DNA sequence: TGTGCCAGCAGCACCAGGGGGATTAATGAAAAACTGTTTTTT. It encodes CASSTRGINEKLFF.

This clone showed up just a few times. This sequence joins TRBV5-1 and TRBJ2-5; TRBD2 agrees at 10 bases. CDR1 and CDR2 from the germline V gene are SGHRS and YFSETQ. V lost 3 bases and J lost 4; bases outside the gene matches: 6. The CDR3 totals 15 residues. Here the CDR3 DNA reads TGCGCCAGCAGCTCATCAGCGGGGGGGGGAGAGACCCAGTACTTC. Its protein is CASSSSAGGGETQYF.

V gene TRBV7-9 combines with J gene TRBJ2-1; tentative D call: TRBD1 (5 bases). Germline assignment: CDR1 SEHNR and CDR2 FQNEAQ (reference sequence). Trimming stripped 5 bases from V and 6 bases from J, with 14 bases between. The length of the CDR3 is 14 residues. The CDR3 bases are TGTGCCAGCAGCGGGCTGGGGCGCAGCAATGAGCAGTTCTTC. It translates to CASSGLGRSNEQFF. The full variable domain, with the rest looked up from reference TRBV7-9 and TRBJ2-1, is DTGVSQNPRHKITKRGQNVTFRCDPISEHNRLYWYRQTLGQGPEFLTYFQNEAQLEKSRLLSDRFSAERPKGSFSTLEIQRTEQGDSAMYLCASSGLGRSNEQFFGPGTRLTVL.

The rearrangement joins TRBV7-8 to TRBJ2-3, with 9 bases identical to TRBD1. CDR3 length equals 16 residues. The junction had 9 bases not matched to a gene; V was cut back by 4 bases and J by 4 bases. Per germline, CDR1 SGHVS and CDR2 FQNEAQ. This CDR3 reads CASSYLPGQGPDTQYF. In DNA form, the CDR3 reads TGTGCCAGCAGCTACCTCCCGGGACAGGGACCAGATACGCAGTATTTT.

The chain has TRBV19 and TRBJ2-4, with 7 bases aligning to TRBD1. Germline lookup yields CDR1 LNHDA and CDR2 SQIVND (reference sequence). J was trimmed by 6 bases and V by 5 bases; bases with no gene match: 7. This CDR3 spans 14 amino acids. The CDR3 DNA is TGTGCCAGTAGTCCAGGGACAGTAACAAACATTCAGTACTTC. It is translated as CASSPGTVTNIQYF. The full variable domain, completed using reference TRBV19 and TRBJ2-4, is DGGITQSPKYLFRKEGQNVTLSCEQNLNHDAMYWYRQDPGQGLRLIYYSQIVNDFQKGDIAEGYSVSREKKESFPLTVTSAQKNPTAFYLCASSPGTVTNIQYFGAGTRLSVL.

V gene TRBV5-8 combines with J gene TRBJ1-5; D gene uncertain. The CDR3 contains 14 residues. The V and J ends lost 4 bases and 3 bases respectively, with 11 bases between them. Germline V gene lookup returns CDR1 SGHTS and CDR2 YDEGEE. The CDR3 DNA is TGTGCCAGCAGCCCCCTTGAGATCAATCAGCCCCAGCATTTT. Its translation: CASSPLEINQPQHF.

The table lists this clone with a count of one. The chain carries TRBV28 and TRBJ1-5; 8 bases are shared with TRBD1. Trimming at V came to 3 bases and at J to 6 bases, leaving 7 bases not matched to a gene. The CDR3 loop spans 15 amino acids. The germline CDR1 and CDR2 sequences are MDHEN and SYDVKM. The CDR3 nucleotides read TGTGCCAGCAGTTTTAGTGGACAGGGCAGTCAGCCCCAGCATTTT. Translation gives CASSFSGQGSQPQHF.

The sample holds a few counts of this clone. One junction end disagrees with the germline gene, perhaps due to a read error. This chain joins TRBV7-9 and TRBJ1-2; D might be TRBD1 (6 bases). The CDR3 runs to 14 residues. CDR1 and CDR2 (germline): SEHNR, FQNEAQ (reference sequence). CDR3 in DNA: TGTTCCAGCAGCTTCCGGGCGAACAGGGACGGCTACACCTTC. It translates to CSSSFRANRDGYTF.

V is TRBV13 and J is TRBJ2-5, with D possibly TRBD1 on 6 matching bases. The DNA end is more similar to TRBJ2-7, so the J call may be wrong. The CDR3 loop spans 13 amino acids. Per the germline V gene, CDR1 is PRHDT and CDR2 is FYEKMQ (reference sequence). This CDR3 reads CASSLEGENEQYF. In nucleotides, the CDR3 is TGTGCCAGCAGCTTAGAGGGGGAGAACGAGCAGTACTTC.

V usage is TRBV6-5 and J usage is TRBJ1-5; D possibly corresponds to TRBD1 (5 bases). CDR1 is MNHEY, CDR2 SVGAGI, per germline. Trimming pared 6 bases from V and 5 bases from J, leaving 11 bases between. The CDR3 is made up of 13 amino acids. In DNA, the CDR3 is TGTGCCAGCAGCCCCTCCAGGGATCAGCCCCAGCATTTT. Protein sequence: CASSPSRDQPQHF.

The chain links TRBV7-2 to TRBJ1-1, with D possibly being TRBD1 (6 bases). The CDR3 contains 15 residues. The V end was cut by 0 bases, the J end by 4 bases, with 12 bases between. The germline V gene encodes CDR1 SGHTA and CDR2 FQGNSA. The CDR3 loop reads CASSLASGTSTEAFF. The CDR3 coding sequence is TGTGCCAGCAGCTTAGCCTCCGGGACAAGCACTGAAGCTTTCTTT.

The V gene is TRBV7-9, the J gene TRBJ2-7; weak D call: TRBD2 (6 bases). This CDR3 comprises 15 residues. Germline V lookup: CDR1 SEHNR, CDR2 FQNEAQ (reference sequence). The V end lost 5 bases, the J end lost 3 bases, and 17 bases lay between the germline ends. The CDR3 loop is CASSPQSGTVYEQYF. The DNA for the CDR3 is TGTGCCAGCAGCCCCCAAAGTGGGACTGTCTACGAGCAGTACTTC.

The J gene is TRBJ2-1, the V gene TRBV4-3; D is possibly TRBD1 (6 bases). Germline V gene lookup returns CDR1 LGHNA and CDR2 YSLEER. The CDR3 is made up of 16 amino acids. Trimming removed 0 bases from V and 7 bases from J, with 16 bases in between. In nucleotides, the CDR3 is TGCGCCAGCAGCCAAGATCAGGCACAGGGCGGGAATGAGCAGTTCTTC. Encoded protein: CASSQDQAQGGNEQFF.

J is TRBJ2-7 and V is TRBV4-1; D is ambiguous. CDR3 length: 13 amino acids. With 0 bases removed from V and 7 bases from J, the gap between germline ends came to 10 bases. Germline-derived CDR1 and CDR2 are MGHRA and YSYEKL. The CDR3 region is CASSQEQSQEQYF. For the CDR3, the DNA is TGCGCCAGCAGCCAAGAACAAAGTCAGGAGCAGTACTTC.

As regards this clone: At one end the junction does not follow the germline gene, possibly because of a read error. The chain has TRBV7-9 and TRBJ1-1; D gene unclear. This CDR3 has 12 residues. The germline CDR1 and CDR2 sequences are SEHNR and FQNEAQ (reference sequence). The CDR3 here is CSSSLGGVEAFF. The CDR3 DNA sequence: TGTTCCAGCAGCTTAGGCGGGGTTGAAGCTTTCTTT.

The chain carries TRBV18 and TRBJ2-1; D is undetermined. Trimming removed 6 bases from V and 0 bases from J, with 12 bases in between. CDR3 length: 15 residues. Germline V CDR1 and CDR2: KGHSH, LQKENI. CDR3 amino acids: CASSTLSNSYNEQFF. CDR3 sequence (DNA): TGTGCCAGCTCGACACTTAGTAACTCCTACAATGAGCAGTTCTTC.

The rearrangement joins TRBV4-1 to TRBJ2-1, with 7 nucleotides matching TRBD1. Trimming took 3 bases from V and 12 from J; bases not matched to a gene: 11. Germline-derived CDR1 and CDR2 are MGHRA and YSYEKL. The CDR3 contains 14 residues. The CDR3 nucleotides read TGCGCCAGCAGCCAGGGACAGATCATGTCCAGGCAGTTCTTC. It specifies CASSQGQIMSRQFF.